A selection of T cell receptor beta chains follows, all from one sample in a study of T cell repertoires in cytomegalovirus infection. Using its own MiXCR run on the reads, TCRdb lists one record per CDR3 protein. Of around 99,000 distinct CDR3 sequences in the sample, around 29% are singletons; the top ten hold about 81%. Antigens for these TCRs are unknown. The material sequenced was CD8+ T cells from cultured PBMCs, taken from culture after CMV antigen stimulation. The receptors shown here come from a human donor in good health (CMV status not recorded). Some clones in this sample may be carry-over from other donors' samples. Each CDR3 is given with its conserved first and last residue. A D gene is named only where the DNA matches it firmly. The size field is filled for only some rows; it gives once, few, many or a size class.

cdr3_length,clone_size,v_call,d_call,j_call,cdr3_aa,cdr3_nt
15,many,TRBV19,-,TRBJ2-2,CASSIMGANTGELFF,TGTGCCAGTAGTATTATGGGGGCTAACACCGGGGAGCTGTTTTTT
15,many,TRBV7-9,-,TRBJ1-1,CASSLLHGINTEAFF,TGTGCCAGCAGCTTACTGCACGGGATCAACACTGAAGCTTTCTTT
18,-,TRBV2,-,TRBJ2-3,CASSVPGFGKRGTDTQYF,TGTGCCAGCAGTGTTCCGGGTTTCGGGAAAAGAGGCACAGATACGCAGTATTTT
15,medium-sized,TRBV11-2,-,TRBJ2-3,CASSLNLDYSDTQYF,TGTGCCAGCAGCTTAAATTTGGACTATTCAGATACGCAGTATTTT
14,few,TRBV28,-,TRBJ1-1,CASSSDVRNTEAFF,TGTGCCAGCAGCTCGGACGTTAGGAACACTGAAGCTTTCTTT
14,many,TRBV19,-,TRBJ1-2,CASSSGLGFYGYTF,TGTGCCAGTAGTTCAGGGCTCGGATTCTATGGCTACACCTTC
17,few,TRBV11-2,-,TRBJ2-1,CASSLEVAMDLYNEQFF,TGTGCCAGCAGCTTAGAGGTCGCGATGGACCTATACAATGAGCAGTTCTTC
12,-,TRBV2,-,TRBJ2-2,CASRDLIGELFF,TGTGCCAGCAGAGATTTGATCGGGGAGCTGTTTTTT
16,few,TRBV11-2,-,TRBJ2-7,CASSLGGFTVSDEQYF,TGTGCCAGCAGCTTAGGTGGGTTCACGGTAAGCGACGAGCAGTACTTC
10,once,TRBV6-1,TRBD2,TRBJ2-7,CATGGYEQYF,TGTGCCACCGGGGGGTACGAGCAGTACTTC
14,-,TRBV7-8,-,TRBJ2-5,CASSHTEGTETQYF,TGTGCCAGCAGCCATACTGAGGGAACTGAGACCCAGTACTTC
14,few,TRBV29-1,-,TRBJ2-1,CSVGMWGLHNEQFF,TGCAGCGTTGGAATGTGGGGACTTCACAATGAGCAGTTCTTC
11,few,TRBV29-1,-,TRBJ1-2,CSAPLPYGYTF,TGCAGCGCCCCCCTCCCCTATGGCTACACCTTC
15,-,TRBV2,TRBD1,TRBJ1-2,CASSDGQGTSSGYTF,TGTGCCAGCAGTGACGGACAGGGCACAAGTTCAGGCTACACCTTC
13,few,TRBV12-3/TRBV12-4,-,TRBJ1-4,CASAVDSNEKLFF,TGTGCCAGTGCCGTCGACAGTAATGAAAAACTGTTTTTT
14,many,TRBV6-2/TRBV6-3,TRBD1,TRBJ2-1,CASRGTGGKNEQFF,TGTGCCAGCAGGGGGACAGGGGGCAAGAATGAGCAGTTCTTC
14,few,TRBV12-5,TRBD1,TRBJ2-3,CASGRDRVIDTQYF,TGTGCTAGTGGCCGGGACAGGGTCATAGATACGCAGTATTTT
15,few,TRBV19,-,TRBJ2-1,CASSIGPGALNEQFF,TGTGCCAGTAGTATAGGGCCCGGAGCCCTCAATGAGCAGTTCTTC
15,few,TRBV5-4,-,TRBJ1-2,CASSLVGGGFYGYTF,TGTGCCAGCAGCTTGGTAGGAGGGGGTTTCTATGGCTACACCTTC
16,many,TRBV7-8,TRBD1,TRBJ2-3,CASSSSTGLSTDTQYF,TGTGCCAGCAGCTCTTCGACAGGGCTCAGCACAGATACGCAGTATTTT
17,few,TRBV5-4,TRBD1,TRBJ2-5,CASSYSGTGPFQETQYF,TGTGCCAGCAGCTACTCCGGGACAGGGCCTTTCCAAGAGACCCAGTACTTC
14,-,TRBV6-8,-,TRBJ2-7,CASSFGKSSYEQYF,TGTGCCAGCAGTTTTGGGAAAAGCTCCTACGAGCAGTACTTC
12,-,TRBV15,-,TRBJ2-7,CATSSAPYEQYF,TGTGCCACCAGCAGTGCCCCCTACGAGCAGTACTTC
14,many,TRBV19,-,TRBJ1-1,CASSQNGPNTEAFF,TGTGCCAGTAGTCAGAACGGCCCGAACACTGAAGCTTTCTTT
15,few,TRBV27,TRBD2,TRBJ2-3,CASGLGLAGENTQYF,TGTGCCAGCGGCTTGGGGCTAGCGGGGGAAAATACGCAGTATTTT
15,few,TRBV27,-,TRBJ2-1,CASSLTWGAINEQFF,TGTGCCAGCAGTTTAACCTGGGGGGCCATCAATGAGCAGTTCTTC
17,few,TRBV6-1,TRBD2,TRBJ2-3,CASSEVWSGGARDTQYF,TGTGCCAGCAGTGAAGTCTGGAGCGGGGGGGCCAGAGATACGCAGTATTTT
17,once,TRBV9,TRBD2,TRBJ2-3,CASSPFSGGAGSDTQYF,TGTGCCAGCAGCCCCTTTAGCGGGGGGGCCGGTTCAGATACGCAGTATTTT
13,many,TRBV10-3,-,TRBJ2-5,CAISDDDQETQYF,TGTGCCATCAGTGATGACGACCAAGAGACCCAGTACTTC
16,few,TRBV3-1,-,TRBJ1-6,CASSPGVGSYNSPLHF,TGTGCCAGCAGCCCCGGCGTGGGTTCCTATAATTCACCCCTCCACTTT
14,-,TRBV15,-,TRBJ1-1,CATSPWVENTEAFF,TGTGCCACCAGCCCCTGGGTAGAGAACACTGAAGCTTTCTTT
13,once,TRBV9,-,TRBJ1-6,CASSGPGDSPLHF,TGTGCCAGCAGCGGACCAGGGGATTCACCCCTCCACTTT
11,many,TRBV2,-,TRBJ2-1,CASSEGFEQFF,TGTGCCAGCAGTGAGGGGTTTGAGCAGTTCTTC
17,few,TRBV28,TRBD1,TRBJ1-1,CASSLFITGGSGTEAFF,TGTGCCAGCAGTTTATTTATAACAGGGGGCTCGGGCACTGAAGCTTTCTTT
14,many,TRBV7-2,-,TRBJ1-1,CASSDIRDYTEAFF,TGTGCCAGCAGCGACATCAGGGACTACACTGAAGCTTTCTTT
11,few,TRBV12-3/TRBV12-4,-,TRBJ2-1,CASSFTNEQFF,TGTGCCAGCAGTTTCACAAATGAGCAGTTCTTC
15,-,TRBV12-3/TRBV12-4,TRBD1,TRBJ1-2,CASSFPSQGANGYTF,TGTGCCAGCAGTTTTCCGTCACAGGGGGCGAACGGCTACACCTTC
15,-,TRBV6-5,TRBD1,TRBJ2-7,CASSYPGTGAYEQYF,TGTGCCAGCAGTTATCCCGGGACAGGAGCCTACGAGCAGTACTTC
15,-,TRBV7-9,TRBD1,TRBJ1-2,CASSLESGGDYGYTF,TGTGCCAGCAGCTTAGAGTCAGGGGGCGACTATGGCTACACCTTC
12,-,TRBV7-6,-,TRBJ2-2,CASSYPGGELFF,TGTGCCAGCAGCTATCCAGGGGGGGAGCTGTTTTTT
15,many,TRBV4-1,-,TRBJ1-1,CASSQEGWGSTEAFF,TGCGCCAGCAGCCAAGAGGGATGGGGGTCGACTGAAGCTTTCTTT
14,-,TRBV6-1,-,TRBJ2-7,CASSRVGPWDEQYF,TGTGCCAGCAGCCGCGTAGGGCCATGGGACGAGCAGTACTTC
18,once,TRBV13,TRBD1,TRBJ1-6,CASSSNAAGGSYNSPLHF,TGTGCCAGCAGCTCCAACGCTGCAGGGGGCTCCTATAATTCACCCCTCCACTTT
15,once,TRBV2,-,TRBJ1-5,CASSEEGGSNQPQHF,TGTGCCAGCAGTGAAGAGGGGGGAAGCAATCAGCCCCAGCATTTT
15,few,TRBV11-2,-,TRBJ2-3,CASSLGGREMDTQYF,TGTGCCAGCAGCTTAGGTGGCCGAGAGATGGATACGCAGTATTTT
16,-,TRBV4-1,TRBD1,TRBJ2-7,CASSQEWGTVSYEQYF,TGCGCCAGCAGCCAAGAATGGGGGACAGTCAGTTACGAGCAGTACTTC
13,-,TRBV2,-,TRBJ2-5,CATLLEGEETQYF,TGTGCCACCCTCCTGGAGGGGGAAGAGACCCAGTACTTC
17,-,TRBV12-3/TRBV12-4,TRBD2,TRBJ2-3,CASSPLLAGESTDTQYF,TGTGCCAGCAGCCCCCTTCTAGCGGGGGAAAGCACAGATACGCAGTATTTT
15,few,TRBV24-1,TRBD1,TRBJ2-1,CATSDSRTGWDEQFF,TGTGCCACCAGTGATTCCCGGACAGGGTGGGATGAGCAGTTCTTC
18,-,TRBV2,TRBD1,TRBJ2-1,CASRKGQTGDRFHNEQFF,TGTGCCAGCAGGAAGGGCCAGACAGGGGATCGGTTCCACAATGAGCAGTTCTTC
16,-,TRBV7-9,TRBD1,TRBJ2-1,CASSWPRTGSIGEQFF,TGTGCCAGCAGCTGGCCGAGGACAGGGAGCATTGGTGAGCAGTTCTTC
14,-,TRBV6-2/TRBV6-3,-,TRBJ1-5,CASSELYSNQPQHF,TGTGCCAGCAGCGAACTGTATAGCAATCAGCCCCAGCATTTT
14,many,TRBV7-2,-,TRBJ2-2,CASSLRGRTGELFF,TGTGCCAGCAGCCTCCGGGGTCGCACCGGGGAGCTGTTTTTT
14,many,TRBV7-3,-,TRBJ2-3,CASREAGYTDTQYF,TGTGCCAGCAGGGAGGCGGGGTACACTGATACGCAGTATTTT
14,-,TRBV7-9,-,TRBJ2-7,CASRDTGMFYEQYF,TGTGCCAGCAGAGATACAGGGATGTTCTACGAGCAGTACTTC
16,-,TRBV3-1,TRBD2,TRBJ2-7,CASSQASGGDSYEQYF,TGTGCCAGCAGCCAGGCTAGCGGGGGAGACTCCTACGAGCAGTACTTC
14,-,TRBV19,-,TRBJ1-4,CASSMGGMHEKLVF,TGTGCCAGTAGTATGGGGGGAATGCACGAAAAACTGGTTTTT
12,-,TRBV7-9,-,TRBJ1-6,CASSLAASPLHF,TGTGCCAGCAGCTTAGCAGCGTCACCCCTCCACTTT
14,-,TRBV12-3/TRBV12-4,-,TRBJ2-3,CASSLVASTDTQYF,TGTGCCAGCAGTTTAGTAGCGAGCACAGATACGCAGTATTTT